The 22 T cell receptor beta chains reported below all come from one sample, sequenced in a study of shared clonotypes between healthy human individuals. TCRdb's copy holds only in-frame clones and misses some; the assay was immunoSEQ multiplex PCR. The sample includes about 1,800,000 clones, around 96% of them seen just once. In the naive CD8 group, cells lacked CD45RO and were positively selected for CCR7, so terminally differentiated effector memory CD45RA+ cells were left out. Sequenced material: naive CD8+ T cells sorted from blood. The receptors were gathered from a man between 18 and 29 years old in good health.

CDR3 coding DNA: TGTGCCACCAGCTCCTGGGGACAGGGGAGCTCCTATAATTCACCCCTCCACTTT. It encodes CATSSWGQGSSYNSPLHF. This chain links TRBV15 with TRBJ1-6; the match to TRBD1 covers 10 bases. Germline V gene lookup returns CDR1 LNHNV and CDR2 YYDKDF (reference sequence). Germline trimming cut 5 bases from V and 0 bases from J; bases unmatched to any gene: 7. The CDR3 covers 18 residues.

This clone showed up just a few times. The V and J genes are TRBV27 and TRBJ2-7; TRBD1 agrees at 7 bases. The germline V gene has CDR1 MNHEY and CDR2 SMNVEV (reference sequence). Losses at the gene ends were 6 bases for V and 6 bases for J; bases not matched to a gene: 14. This CDR3 has 15 amino acids. CDR3 protein: CASSPVPTGFGEQYF. DNA for the CDR3: TGTGCCAGCAGCCCCGTCCCGACAGGGTTCGGCGAGCAGTACTTC.

The J gene is TRBJ2-1, the V gene TRBV6-5; 7 bases are shared with TRBD1. Germline V gene data show CDR1 as MNHEY and CDR2 as SVGAGI. This CDR3 comprises 15 residues. V lost 6 bases, J lost 0 bases, and 5 bases stayed unmatched. DNA of the CDR3: TGTGCCAGCAGATCCCGGGACAGCTCCTACAATGAGCAGTTCTTC. This gives the protein CASRSRDSSYNEQFF.

This CDR3 reads CASSEGVDYGYTF. The CDR3 nucleotides read TGCGCCAGCAGTGAGGGAGTAGACTATGGCTACACCTTC. The J gene is TRBJ1-2, the V gene TRBV10-1; D not resolved. This CDR3 is built from 13 residues. Germline CDR1 and CDR2: WNHNN and SYGVQD (reference sequence). Trimming removed 2 bases at V and 3 bases at J, with 7 bases between.

The chain couples TRBV10-3 to TRBJ1-6, with D perhaps matching TRBD1 (5 bases). V was cut by 1 base and J by 5 bases, with 15 bases left in between. Germline V lookup: CDR1 ENHRY, CDR2 SYGVKD. The CDR3 loop spans 17 amino acids. In DNA, the CDR3 is TGTGCCATCAGTGAGTACGAAGACAGAGCCGATAATTCACCCCTCCACTTT. Its translation: CAISEYEDRADNSPLHF.

This clone was detected a few times. The chain recombines TRBV13 with TRBJ1-3; no definite D call. V was clipped by 4 bases and J by 0 bases, with 10 bases between them. Germline CDR1 PRHDT, CDR2 FYEKMQ (reference sequence). The CDR3 is 15 residues long. The CDR3 nucleotides are TGTGCCAGCAGCTATTCCATAAGCTCTGGAAACACCATATATTTT. It codes for CASSYSISSGNTIYF.

The chain combines TRBV5-5 with TRBJ2-5; no definite D call. The CDR3 spans 16 residues. V was pared by 5 bases and J by 3 bases, with 20 bases between. Germline CDR1 is SGHKS and CDR2 is YYEKEE (reference sequence). CDR3 region: CASRTSLGHLEETQYF. In DNA form, the CDR3 reads TGTGCCAGCAGGACTTCCCTCGGGCACCTGGAAGAGACCCAGTACTTC.

V is TRBV18 and J is TRBJ2-1; D perhaps matches TRBD2 (6 bases). CDR3 length: 14 amino acids. Trimming cost V 3 bases and J 8 bases, with 14 bases left between them. Germline CDR1 is KGHSH and CDR2 is LQKENI. The CDR3: CASSPLAGSYEQFF. The CDR3 nucleotides are TGTGCCAGCTCACCTTTGGCCGGGAGCTATGAGCAGTTCTTC.

The chain has TRBV30 and TRBJ1-5; D is uncertain. The germline V gene encodes CDR1 GTSNPN and CDR2 SVGIG (reference sequence). The CDR3 has 14 amino acids. V dropped 3 bases and J dropped 3 bases, with 12 bases sitting between them. The CDR3 DNA follows: TGTGCCTGGAGCCGTCTAGGTGACAATCAGCCCCAGCATTTT. It encodes CAWSRLGDNQPQHF. Full variable domain (outside the CDR3, taken from reference TRBV30 and TRBJ1-5): SQTIHQWPATLVQPVGSPLSLECTVEGTSNPNLYWYRQAAGRGLQLLFYSVGIGQISSEVPQNLSASRPQDRQFILSSKKLLLSDSGFYLCAWSRLGDNQPQHFGDGTRLSIL.

The J gene is TRBJ2-1, the V gene TRBV25-1; D may correspond to TRBD1 or TRBD2 (5 bases each). The germline V and J ends were trimmed by 5 bases and 10 bases, with 6 bases remaining between them. The germline gives CDR1 MGHDK, CDR2 SYGVNS. The length of the CDR3 is 10 residues. The CDR3 DNA reads TGTGCCAGCAGTCGGGGCGAGCAGTTCTTC. It is translated as CASSRGEQFF. Using reference TRBV25-1 and TRBJ2-1 for the parts outside the CDR3, the full variable domain is EADIYQTPRYLVIGTGKKITLECSQTMGHDKMYWYQQDPGMELHLIHYSYGVNSTEKGDLSSESTVSRIRTEHFPLTLESARPSHTSQYLCASSRGEQFFGPGTRLTVL.

The chain links TRBV25-1 to TRBJ2-7; D is unclear. CDR3 length: 12 amino acids. Trimming took off 5 bases at V and 4 bases at J, with 9 bases between the two ends. From germline, CDR1 is MGHDK and CDR2 SYGVNS. This chain's CDR3 is CASSLGEYEQYF. The CDR3 DNA reads as TGTGCCAGCAGTCTAGGAGAATACGAGCAGTACTTC.

The chain links TRBV27 to TRBJ1-4, with D maybe TRBD1 (5 bases). CDR1 and CDR2 (germline): MNHEY, SMNVEV (reference sequence). The V gene lost 2 bases and the J gene lost 0 bases, with 13 bases spanning the gap. This CDR3 is built from 17 residues. CDR3 sequence: CASSLRGALATNEKLFF. The CDR3 coding sequence is TGTGCCAGCAGTTTACGTGGGGCTCTTGCAACTAATGAAAAACTGTTTTTT.

The chain couples TRBV4-3 to TRBJ2-7; D is undetermined. V gave up 4 bases and J gave up 6 bases, with 16 bases separating them. The CDR3 covers 14 residues. Germline lookup yields CDR1 LGHNA and CDR2 YSLEER. CDR3 protein: CASSPMLVPREQYF. CDR3 DNA: TGCGCCAGCAGCCCGATGCTGGTACCCCGCGAGCAGTACTTC.

The chain has TRBV30 and TRBJ1-2, with D perhaps TRBD1 (6 bases). This CDR3 contains 12 residues. V was pared by 5 bases and J by 7 bases, with 14 bases between. The germline CDR1 and CDR2 sequences are GTSNPN and SVGIG (reference sequence). DNA of the CDR3: TGTGCCTGGGGAAGGGGGTTTGGTGGCTACACCTTC. It encodes CAWGRGFGGYTF.

The chain links TRBV27 to TRBJ2-2, with a weak D call TRBD1 (5 bases). Germline V gene sequence: CDR1 MNHEY, CDR2 SMNVEV (reference sequence). The CDR3 totals 15 residues. The V gene lost 4 bases and the J gene lost 5 bases, with 14 bases spanning the gap. CDR3 protein: CASSSVQGMTGELFF. CDR3 bases: TGTGCCAGCAGTTCAGTTCAGGGAATGACCGGGGAGCTGTTTTTT.

This sequence joins TRBV25-1 and TRBJ2-7; D is possibly TRBD2 (5 bases). Looked up from germline, CDR1 is MGHDK and CDR2 is SYGVNS. With 3 bases removed from V and 2 bases from J, the gap between germline ends came to 8 bases. The CDR3 has 13 residues. CDR3 protein: CASSEGVAYEQYF. The CDR3 DNA sequence: TGTGCCAGCAGTGAGGGAGTAGCCTACGAGCAGTACTTC.

The chain recombines TRBV6-1 with TRBJ2-4, with D uncertain. CDR1 and CDR2 (germline): MNHNS, SASEGT. CDR3 size: 15 residues. The V end was cut by 2 bases, the J end by 10 bases, with 18 bases between. Here the CDR3 reads CASSEPGVDHTIQYF. CDR3 nucleotides: TGTGCCAGCAGTGAACCTGGGGTGGATCACACTATTCAGTACTTC.

The chain is built from TRBV4-3 and TRBJ1-2; 9 bases match TRBD1. J was trimmed by 8 bases and V by 0 bases; bases with no gene match: 7. CDR3 size: 15 residues. Germline loops: CDR1 LGHNA, CDR2 YSLEER. CDR3 in amino acids: CASSQDWGQGEGYTF. The CDR3 DNA reads TGCGCCAGCAGCCAAGATTGGGGACAGGGTGAAGGCTACACCTTC.

This clone was counted once. The CDR3 protein is CASSLVTETYEQYF. CDR3 DNA: TGTGCCAGCAGCTTAGTCACAGAAACCTACGAGCAGTACTTC. This rearrangement joins TRBV11-2 to TRBJ2-7; D unresolved. The CDR3 has 14 residues. The germline gives CDR1 SGHAT, CDR2 FQNNGV. V gave up 1 base and J gave up 2 bases, with 9 bases separating them.

V usage is TRBV19 and J usage is TRBJ2-3, with D unresolved. Trimming took 7 bases from V and 9 from J, leaving 14 bases between them. The CDR3 length is 12 residues. Germline lookup yields CDR1 LNHDA and CDR2 SQIVND (reference sequence). The CDR3 DNA follows: TGTGCCAGTATTGGACGCGGCTTAACGCAGTATTTT. It yields the protein CASIGRGLTQYF.

The chain recombines TRBV9 with TRBJ2-7, with D possibly TRBD2 on 5 matching bases. V gave up 0 bases and J gave up 5 bases, with 12 bases separating them. CDR1 and CDR2 from the germline V gene are SGDLS and YYNGEE. The CDR3 covers 14 residues. CDR3: CASSVGGSDNEQYF. The CDR3 DNA follows: TGTGCCAGCAGCGTAGGGGGTAGCGATAACGAGCAGTACTTC. Full variable domain (remainder filled in from reference TRBV9 and TRBJ2-7): DSGVTQTPKHLITATGQRVTLRCSPRSGDLSVYWYQQSLDQGLQFLIQYYNGEERAKGNILERFSAQQFPDLHSELNLSSLELGDSALYFCASSVGGSDNEQYFGPGTRLTVT.

The gene calls are TRBV27 and TRBJ2-3; 9 positions agree with TRBD1. The CDR3 is 13 amino acids. The germline CDR1 and CDR2 sequences are MNHEY and SMNVEV (reference sequence). Germline trimming cut 5 bases from V and 8 bases from J; bases unmatched to any gene: 5. The CDR3 nucleotides are TGTGCCAGCAGTCTGATACAGGGGGCTACGCAGTATTTT. Protein sequence: CASSLIQGATQYF.